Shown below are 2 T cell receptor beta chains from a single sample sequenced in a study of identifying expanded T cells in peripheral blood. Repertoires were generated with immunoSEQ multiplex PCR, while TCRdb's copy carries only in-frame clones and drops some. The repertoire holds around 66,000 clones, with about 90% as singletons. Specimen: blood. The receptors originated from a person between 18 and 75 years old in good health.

CDR3 region: CASSVANTGELFF. Written as DNA, the CDR3 is TGTGCCAGCAGTGTGGCAAACACCGGGGAGCTGTTTTTT. This chain uses TRBV2 with TRBJ2-2; no definite D call. Germline-derived CDR1 and CDR2 are SNHLY and FYNNEI. V lost 4 bases and J 2 bases, leaving 5 bases between the germline ends. CDR3 length: 13 residues.

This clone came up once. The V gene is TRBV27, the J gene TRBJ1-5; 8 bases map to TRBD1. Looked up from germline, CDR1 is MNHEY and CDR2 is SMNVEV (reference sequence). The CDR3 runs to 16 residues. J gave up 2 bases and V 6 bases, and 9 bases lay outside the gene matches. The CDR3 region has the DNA TGTGCCAGCAGAGTAGGACAGGGTCTCGGCAATCAGCCCCAGCATTTT. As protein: CASRVGQGLGNQPQHF.